The table lists the clone carrying this T cell receptor (beta chain) with a few counts. As yet, its antigen is unknown. One entry per CDR3 protein results from TCRdb running MiXCR on the reads. The data hold about 310,000 distinct CDR3 sequences, with more than 20% observed a single time. This sample is drawn from a study of T cell repertoires in cytomegalovirus infection. Study-wide context: Selected CMV epitopes included recently identified HLA-C-restricted ones as well as well-studied HLA-B-restricted ones. In public TCR beta signatures, there were indications of both CMV infection and matching HLA type.

Study-wide points: The cumulative frequency of public TCR beta families identified carriers of CMV plus the relevant HLA.

Material: cultured PBMCs, obtained from culture after CMV antigen stimulation. This TCR derives from a human donor in good health (CMV status not recorded). Some clones in this sample may be carry-over from other donors' samples.

The CDR3 coding sequence is TGTGCCAGCAGCTTAGATAGCGGGAGGGGCGAGCAGTACTTC. Amino acid sequence: CASSLDSGRGEQYF. The chain joins TRBV7-2 to TRBJ2-7; TRBD2 aligns across 11 bases. The CDR3 totals 14 residues. V was pared by 1 base and J by 6 bases, with 2 bases of the junction left unmatched. Germline CDR1 reads SGHTA; CDR2 reads FQGNSA.